This T cell receptor (beta chain) was identified in a study of cytomegalovirus exposure and HLA in healthy donors. Study-level information: Samples from HLA-typed donors yielded about 86 million unique TCRs in an early data release. General study points: Reportedly, fewer N-insertions than the roughly 700-donor mean appeared in an Asian-associated ancestry cluster in a later analysis. HLA allele associations emerged for around 15,000 TCR beta sequences in a later analysis, at 0.05 false discovery rate.

Per germline, CDR1 MDHEN and CDR2 SYDVKM. The V segment lost 8 bases and the J segment 5 bases; nucleotides outside the gene matches: 9. This CDR3 has 14 residues. Primers included in the PCR were 60 Vbeta and 13 Jbeta primers. Per the original methods: An analysis that came later counted some 81 million unique TCR beta chains, approximately 9.9 million shared. Using immunoSEQ multiplex PCR, the repertoire was profiled, and TCRdb retains in-frame clones only, with some absent. The D gene and trimming were derived from the DNA, and the V and J assignments and clone size from that table. The data contain just over 150,000 clones, 70% to 85% of them singletons. Note on this clone: As yet, its antigen is unknown.

This sequence originates from a woman aged 50 to 60 in good health and CMV-seropositive. The sample comprised PBMCs. The chain joins TRBV28 to TRBJ1-5, with TRBD1 identical over 7 bases. CDR3 amino acids: CASHGTEPYQPQHF. In nucleotides, the CDR3 is TGTGCCAGCCACGGGACAGAACCTTATCAGCCCCAGCATTTT.